One and the same sample provided the 15 T cell receptor beta chains below, sequenced in a study of T cell responses to AZD1222 COVID-19 vaccine. TCRdb's copy holds only in-frame clones and misses some; the assay was immunoSEQ multiplex PCR. The table includes more than 11,000 clones, under 85% detected once. The source material was peripheral blood, sampled 28 days after the second AZD1222 dose. All receptors come from an adult who received the AZD1222 COVID-19 vaccine.

The chain employs TRBV9 and TRBJ2-2, with D maybe TRBD1 (5 bases). Trimming took off 1 base at V and 6 bases at J, with 13 bases between the two ends. The CDR3 runs to 15 residues. Per germline, CDR1 SGDLS and CDR2 YYNGEE. CDR3 residues: CASSVQGRGAGELFF. CDR3 bases: TGTGCCAGCAGCGTACAGGGAAGAGGCGCCGGGGAGCTGTTTTTT.

The V and J genes are TRBV19 and TRBJ2-1; 11 bases map to TRBD1. The trim removed 9 bases at V and 8 bases at J, leaving 12 bases unmatched. Germline CDR1 and CDR2: LNHDA and SQIVND (reference sequence). This CDR3 spans 15 amino acids. The chain's CDR3 is CASRDRGLPEDEQFF. Here the CDR3 DNA reads TGTGCCAGCCGGGACAGGGGGTTACCAGAGGATGAGCAGTTCTTC.

The CDR3 DNA sequence: TGTGCCAGCAGCCTGGGGCTAGCGGGAGTTCCCGGGGAGCTGTTTTTT. Protein sequence: CASSLGLAGVPGELFF. The rearrangement joins TRBV9 to TRBJ2-2; the match to TRBD2 covers 10 bases. V lost 4 bases to trimming and J lost 6 bases; unmatched junction nucleotides: 9. This CDR3 has 16 amino acids. Germline V gene sequence: CDR1 SGDLS, CDR2 YYNGEE.

The chain carries TRBV7-9 and TRBJ2-1; the match to TRBD2 covers 10 bases. V gave up 3 bases and J gave up 8 bases; unmatched junction bases: 13. CDR1 and CDR2 (germline): SEHNR, FQNEAQ (reference sequence). The CDR3 spans 17 residues. CDR3 protein: CASSLLLAGTTADEQFF. DNA for the CDR3: TGTGCCAGCAGCTTGTTACTAGCGGGGACGACGGCGGATGAGCAGTTCTTC.

The V and J genes are TRBV28 and TRBJ1-5, with D possibly matching TRBD1 (6 bases). The CDR3 is made up of 13 amino acids. Germline loops: CDR1 MDHEN, CDR2 SYDVKM. V gave up 7 bases and J gave up 6 bases, with 13 bases separating them. Here the CDR3 DNA reads TGTGCCAGCATTTCTCAGGGGCTTCAGCCCCAGCATTTT. It specifies CASISQGLQPQHF.

V and J are TRBV5-4 and TRBJ1-1, with a weak D call TRBD1 (5 bases). This CDR3 region has 13 residues. Germline V CDR1 and CDR2: SGHNT, YYREEE (reference sequence). V dropped 1 base and J dropped 10 bases, with 14 bases sitting between them. The CDR3 bases are TGTGCCAGCAGCTTGAGAGGGTCCCAGGGAGCTTTCTTT. It translates to CASSLRGSQGAFF. The whole variable domain, filled in from reference TRBV5-4 and TRBJ1-1, reads ETGVTQSPTHLIKTRGQQVTLRCSSQSGHNTVSWYQQALGQGPQFIFQYYREEENGRGNFPPRFSGLQFPNYSSELNVNALELDDSALYLCASSLRGSQGAFFGQGTRLTVV.

V gene TRBV28 combines with J gene TRBJ2-7, with D maybe TRBD1 (6 bases). Germline loops: CDR1 MDHEN, CDR2 SYDVKM. V dropped 3 bases and J dropped 3 bases, with 9 bases sitting between them. The CDR3 is 13 amino acids. CDR3 protein: CASSFGGRYEQYF. The CDR3 DNA follows: TGTGCCAGCAGTTTTGGGGGCCGCTACGAGCAGTACTTC. The variable domain in full, completed from reference TRBV28 and TRBJ2-7, reads DVKVTQSSRYLVKRTGEKVFLECVQDMDHENMFWYRQDPGLGLRLIYFSYDVKMKEKGDIPEGYSVSREKKERFSLILESASTNQTSMYLCASSFGGRYEQYFGPGTRLTVT.

The V gene is TRBV7-2, the J gene TRBJ1-2; D perhaps matches TRBD1 (5 bases). Per the germline V gene, CDR1 is SGHTA and CDR2 is FQGNSA. The length of the CDR3 is 15 residues. Between the trimmed V and J ends, which lost 5 bases and 0 bases, there was a span of 13 bases. The CDR3 nucleotides read TGTGCCAGCAGCCTAGGGACGGTCTCTAACTATGGCTACACCTTC. Amino acids: CASSLGTVSNYGYTF.

V usage is TRBV2 and J usage is TRBJ2-3; 12 positions match TRBD2. CDR3 length: 14 residues. Germline V lookup: CDR1 SNHLY, CDR2 FYNNEI. The J segment lost 9 bases and the V segment lost 6 bases, leaving 7 bases of the junction unmatched. The CDR3 DNA reads TGTGCCAGCAGGCTAGCGGGGGGGCCAGGGACGCAGTATTTT. This sequence encodes CASRLAGGPGTQYF.

This rearrangement joins TRBV12-1 to TRBJ2-1; the table calls TRBD2, which could not be checked here. TRBV12-1 is a pseudogene segment. This CDR3 contains 16 residues. In nucleotides, the CDR3 is TGTGCCAGCAGCTTTGACCGGGGGTCGCTGTACAATGAGCAGTTCTTC. This gives the protein CASSFDRGSLYNEQFF.

The chain carries TRBV10-3 and TRBJ2-3, with D possibly TRBD2 on 6 matching bases. Trimming cost V 6 bases and J 1 base, with 17 bases left between them. The CDR3 has 16 amino acids. Germline assignment: CDR1 ENHRY and CDR2 SYGVKD. CDR3 sequence: CAISTSGTPGTDTQYF. In nucleotides, the CDR3 is TGTGCCATCAGCACCTCCGGGACTCCGGGCACAGATACGCAGTATTTT.

The rearrangement links TRBV9 to TRBJ2-7; 7 bases agree with TRBD1. Trimming at V came to 2 bases and at J to 0 bases, leaving 2 bases not matched to a gene. Germline V lookup: CDR1 SGDLS, CDR2 YYNGEE. The CDR3 has 14 residues. The CDR3 loop is CASSVTGNSYEQYF. CDR3 DNA sequence: TGTGCCAGCAGCGTGACAGGGAACTCCTACGAGCAGTACTTC.

The J gene is TRBJ1-1, the V gene TRBV24-1, with D perhaps matching TRBD1 (5 bases). This CDR3 spans 13 amino acids. The germline gives CDR1 KGHDR, CDR2 SFDVKD. The V end was cut by 9 bases, the J end by 1 base, with 11 bases between. CDR3 in amino acids: CATDQGPNTEAFF. The CDR3 region has the DNA TGTGCCACCGATCAGGGTCCGAACACTGAAGCTTTCTTT.

The V and J genes are TRBV15 and TRBJ1-2; the D gene is possibly TRBD1 (6 bases). The CDR3 is 14 residues long. The germline V gene has CDR1 LNHNV and CDR2 YYDKDF (reference sequence). V lost 0 bases, J lost 5 bases, and 10 bases lay in between. The CDR3: CATSRDRGGYGYTF. The CDR3 nucleotides are TGTGCCACCAGCAGAGATCGAGGGGGATATGGCTACACCTTC.

V usage is TRBV4-1 and J usage is TRBJ1-5; 7 bases are a match to TRBD1. Unmatched junction bases numbered 3, after V lost 1 base and J lost 3 bases. The CDR3 runs to 15 residues. Germline-derived CDR1 and CDR2 are MGHRA and YSYEKL. CDR3 region: CASSQGTGVNQPQHF. The CDR3 DNA reads as TGCGCCAGCAGCCAAGGCACAGGGGTCAATCAGCCCCAGCATTTT.